This T cell receptor beta chain originates from a study of blood T cell repertoires in COVID-19. Sequenced by immunoSEQ multiplex PCR; TCRdb stores in-frame clones only, minus some. Of about 210,000 clones in the sample, 82% were seen once. The CDR3 spans 16 residues. Germline CDR1 is SGHTS and CDR2 is YDEGEE. V was pared by 3 bases and J by 3 bases, with 8 bases of the junction left unmatched. Seattle patients were enrolled during active infection and followed longitudinally. The TCR originated in a woman between 65 and 79 years old with COVID-19, enrolled during active disease. Sequenced sample: peripheral blood. V usage is TRBV5-8 and J usage is TRBJ1-5; 8 nucleotides line up with TRBD1. CDR3 sequence: CASSSRDRRINQPQHF. For the CDR3, the DNA is TGTGCCAGCAGCTCCCGGGACAGGAGGATCAATCAGCCCCAGCATTTT.